The rows below give T cell receptor beta chains drawn from one sample of a study of T cell changes during pregnancy in multiple sclerosis. The repertoire was sequenced with immunoSEQ multiplex PCR; TCRdb's copy has only in-frame clones and lacks some. The data contain around 31,000 clones, 87% of them singletons. The sample here was CD8+ T cells from peripheral blood mononuclear cells, taken in the first trimester of pregnancy. The receptor set was obtained from a female donor with multiple sclerosis, enrolled in a pregnancy study. CDR3s include the opening cysteine and the closing phenylalanine or tryptophan. The order of the fields is clone size, J gene, V gene, D gene, CDR3 DNA, CDR3 protein. The D gene is left open where the match is weak. Clone size is not always given. Where it is, it says once, few, many or a class for expanded clones.

-	TRBJ1-1	TRBV11-2	TRBD1	TGTGCCAGCAGCTTAGGAGGGACAGACACTGAAGCTTTCTTT	CASSLGGTDTEAFF
-	TRBJ2-5	TRBV7-9	-	TGTGCCAGCAGCTCGGGGACAATCACAGACCAGTACTTC	CASSSGTITDQYF
once	TRBJ2-1	TRBV4-1	-	TGCGCCAGCAGCCAAGTCTCTAGCTCGAATGAGCAGTTCTTC	CASSQVSSSNEQFF
-	TRBJ1-6	TRBV25-1	-	TGTGCCAGCAGTGACCGGGGAAATTCACCCCTCCACTTT	CASSDRGNSPLHF
-	TRBJ1-5	TRBV12-5	-	TGTGCTAGTGGTTTGGTATGTAAGAGAGAGCTCCATAGCAATCAGCCCCAGCATTTT	CASGLVCKRELHSNQPQHF
-	TRBJ2-7	TRBV5-6	-	TGTGCCAGCAGCTTGGGGTTCGGGGAGAGGGCCTACGAGCAGTACTTC	CASSLGFGERAYEQYF
-	TRBJ2-7	TRBV4-3	TRBD1	TGCGCCAGCAGCCAATCCCGACAGGGCACCGACGAGCAGTACTTC	CASSQSRQGTDEQYF
-	TRBJ1-2	TRBV25-1	TRBD1	TGTGCCAGCAGTGATAAACAGGGGGCTGGAATCTATCATGGCTACACCTTC	CASSDKQGAGIYHGYTF
-	TRBJ2-1	TRBV27	TRBD2	TGTGCCAGCAGCCCCGGGACTAGAAACACCAATGAGCAGTTCTTC	CASSPGTRNTNEQFF
-	TRBJ2-3	TRBV15	TRBD2	TGTGCCACCAGCACGGGACTAGCGACTAGCACAGATACGCAGTATTTT	CATSTGLATSTDTQYF
many	TRBJ1-1	TRBV28	TRBD1	TGTGCCAGCACTCCAGGGGGAACTGAAGCTTTCTTT	CASTPGGTEAFF
-	TRBJ2-3	TRBV27	TRBD1	TGTGCCAGCGGTGAACCGGGACAGGGGGCTGTCGGCGGAGATACGCAGTATTTT	CASGEPGQGAVGGDTQYF
-	TRBJ1-2	TRBV4-1	-	TGCGCCAGCAGCCAAGCGGTTGAGGGATCGGTCGGCTACACCTTC	CASSQAVEGSVGYTF
-	TRBJ2-7	TRBV30	-	TGTGCCTGGAGTGTACCGCCTCGGCACGGGACCTACGAGCAGTACTTC	CAWSVPPRHGTYEQYF
once	TRBJ2-7	TRBV7-7	-	TGTGCCAGCAGCCCAGGATACGGGGCCTACGAGCAGTACTTC	CASSPGYGAYEQYF
-	TRBJ1-2	TRBV14	-	TGTGCCAGCAGCCAAGATCGTGGAGGGTATGGCTACACCTTC	CASSQDRGGYGYTF
-	TRBJ2-7	TRBV7-2	TRBD2	TGTGCCAGCAGCCCATGGGGGGGGAACCACGAGCAGTACTTC	CASSPWGGNHEQYF
-	TRBJ2-1	TRBV27	-	TGTGCCAGCAGTTCGAGTGCCCACAATGAGCAGTTCTTC	CASSSSAHNEQFF
-	TRBJ2-1	TRBV19	TRBD2	TGTGCCAGTAGTATCCCCCGGGCCGGGGGGGGTAATGAGCAGTTCTTC	CASSIPRAGGGNEQFF
-	TRBJ1-1	TRBV19	TRBD1	TGTGCCAGTAGGCTCAGGGGGACGGGGGACACTGAAGCTTTCTTT	CASRLRGTGDTEAFF
-	TRBJ2-1	TRBV6-1	-	TGTGCCAGCAGTGATAGGCCAGAACCCAGTGGAGGTGATGAGCAGTTCTTC	CASSDRPEPSGGDEQFF
-	TRBJ2-3	TRBV7-6	-	TGTGCCAGCAGCGCATGGGGGGAGAGCACAGATACGCAGTATTTT	CASSAWGESTDTQYF
-	TRBJ2-7	TRBV19	-	TGTGCCAGTAGTATAGATCTCCAGATCTACGAGCAGTACTTC	CASSIDLQIYEQYF
-	TRBJ2-3	TRBV9	-	TGTGCCAGCAGCGTAGACGGAGATACGCAGTATTTT	CASSVDGDTQYF
-	TRBJ2-5	TRBV7-9	-	TGTGCCAGCAGCTTAGTTACTAGCTCGGAGACCCAGTACTTC	CASSLVTSSETQYF
-	TRBJ1-5	TRBV27	-	TGTGCCAGCAGTCCCACCGACAGCAGCAATCAGCCCCAGCATTTT	CASSPTDSSNQPQHF
-	TRBJ2-3	TRBV5-4	TRBD2	TGTGCCAGCAGCTCACTAGCGGGAGGGCTCCCTGGCACAGATACGCAGTATTTT	CASSSLAGGLPGTDTQYF
-	TRBJ2-7	TRBV9	-	TGTGCCAGCAGCGCGGGACAACTTAGCTCCTACGAGCAGTACTTC	CASSAGQLSSYEQYF
-	TRBJ2-1	TRBV4-1	-	TGCGCCAGCAGCCAAGATTGGGGGGTTGAGCAGTTCTTC	CASSQDWGVEQFF